This TCR beta chain was identified during a study of T cells in Graves' hyperthyroidism and ophthalmopathy. Study background: Peripheral blood specimens were obtained at initial diagnosis, prior to any treatment.

Clinical symptoms, serum thyroxine, TRAb, thyroid ultrasound and orbital computed tomography informed diagnoses. This CDR3 is built from 16 residues. Germline V gene lookup returns CDR1 WSHSY and CDR2 SAAADI. V shed 4 bases and J shed 8 bases, with 23 bases lying between them. Regarding the study as a whole: Blood also showed most of the thyroid clonotypes that were expanded above 0.001. Median prediction lead before ophthalmopathy onset was 6.5 months with the model.

There were TCR beta CDR3 regions amplified from RNA transcripts. An initial round of RT-PCR targeting the TCR CDR3 relied on the HTBI primer set. Using its own MiXCR run on the multiplex PCR reads, TCRdb lists one record per CDR3 protein. In the table there are roughly 520,000 distinct CDR3 sequences, roughly 25% of which are singletons. This clonotype has ten or more counts. The antigen is not known. Sequencing was performed on blood. V gene TRBV10-2 combines with J gene TRBJ2-5; D possibly uses TRBD1 or TRBD2 (5 bases each). The clonotype was recovered from a woman in her twenties or thirties with Graves' ophthalmopathy. The chain's CDR3 is CASSAPGPRIGVTQYF. The DNA of the CDR3 is TGCGCCAGCAGTGCCCCGGGGCCGCGGATTGGGGTAACCCAGTACTTC.